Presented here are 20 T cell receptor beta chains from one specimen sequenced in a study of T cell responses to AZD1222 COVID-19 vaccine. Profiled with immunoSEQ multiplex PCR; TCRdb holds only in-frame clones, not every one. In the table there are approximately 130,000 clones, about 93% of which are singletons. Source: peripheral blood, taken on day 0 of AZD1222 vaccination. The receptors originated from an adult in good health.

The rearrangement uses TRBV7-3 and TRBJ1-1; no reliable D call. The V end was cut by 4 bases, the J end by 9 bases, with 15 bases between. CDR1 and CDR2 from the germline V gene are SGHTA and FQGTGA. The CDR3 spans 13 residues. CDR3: CASSSGREEKAFF. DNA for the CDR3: TGTGCCAGCAGCTCGGGGAGGGAAGAGAAAGCTTTCTTT.

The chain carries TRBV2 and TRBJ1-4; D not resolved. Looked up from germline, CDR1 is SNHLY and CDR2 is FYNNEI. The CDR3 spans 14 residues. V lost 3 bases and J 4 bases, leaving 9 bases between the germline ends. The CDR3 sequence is CASSEGRGNEKLFF. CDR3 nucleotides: TGTGCCAGCAGTGAGGGTCGGGGTAATGAAAAACTGTTTTTT. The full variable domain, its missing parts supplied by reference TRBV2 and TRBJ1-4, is EPEVTQTPSHQVTQMGQEVILRCVPISNHLYFYWYRQILGQKVEFLVSFYNNEISEKSEIFDDQFSVERPDGSNFTLKIRSTKLEDSAMYFCASSEGRGNEKLFFGSGTQLSVL.

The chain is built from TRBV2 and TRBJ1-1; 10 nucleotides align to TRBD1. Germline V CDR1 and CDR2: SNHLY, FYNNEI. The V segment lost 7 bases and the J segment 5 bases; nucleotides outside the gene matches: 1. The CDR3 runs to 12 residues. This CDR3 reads CASKDRGTEAFF. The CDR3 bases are TGTGCCAGCAAGGACAGGGGGACTGAAGCTTTCTTT.

CDR3 sequence reads: CASRSGDRGYTF. The CDR3, as DNA: TGTGCCAGCAGATCAGGGGATCGAGGCTACACCTTC. V gene TRBV6-5 combines with J gene TRBJ1-2; perhaps TRBD1 as D (6 bases). V lost 6 bases and J 8 bases, leaving 13 bases between the germline ends. The length of the CDR3 is 12 residues. CDR1 and CDR2 from the germline V gene are MNHEY and SVGAGI.

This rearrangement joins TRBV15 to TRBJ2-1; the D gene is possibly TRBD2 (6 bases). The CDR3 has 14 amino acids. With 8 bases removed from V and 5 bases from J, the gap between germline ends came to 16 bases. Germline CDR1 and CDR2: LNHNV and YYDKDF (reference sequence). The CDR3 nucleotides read TGTGCCACCTCGGAGCTGGGCGGGGACAATGAGCAGTTCTTC. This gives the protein CATSELGGDNEQFF.

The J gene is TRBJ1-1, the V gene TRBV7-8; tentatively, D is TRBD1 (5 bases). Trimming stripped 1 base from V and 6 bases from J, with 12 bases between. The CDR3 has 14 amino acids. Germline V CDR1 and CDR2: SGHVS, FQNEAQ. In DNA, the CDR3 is TGTGCCAGCAGCTTAGGGGGGGACCTGTCTGAAGCTTTCTTT. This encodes CASSLGGDLSEAFF.

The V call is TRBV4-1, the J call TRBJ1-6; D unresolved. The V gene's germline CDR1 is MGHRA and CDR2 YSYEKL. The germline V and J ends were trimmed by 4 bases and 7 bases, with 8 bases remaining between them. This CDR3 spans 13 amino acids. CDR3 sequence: CASSRNRNSPLHF. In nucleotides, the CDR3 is TGCGCCAGCAGCCGAAACAGAAATTCACCCCTCCACTTT.

CDR3 in amino acids: CASSDREGLNQPQHF. The CDR3, as DNA: TGTGCCAGCAGTGACCGAGAGGGATTGAATCAGCCCCAGCATTTT. This chain joins TRBV6-1 and TRBJ1-5; D gene unclear. The CDR3 is made up of 15 amino acids. Trimming shortened V by 3 bases and J by 4 bases, and 13 bases separated the two germline ends. CDR1 is MNHNS and CDR2 is SASEGT in the germline V gene.

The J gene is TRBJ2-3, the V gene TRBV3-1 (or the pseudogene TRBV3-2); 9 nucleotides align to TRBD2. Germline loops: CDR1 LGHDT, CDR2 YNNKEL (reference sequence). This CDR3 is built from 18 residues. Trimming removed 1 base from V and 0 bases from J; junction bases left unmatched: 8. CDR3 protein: CASSQAPLSGGSTDTQYF. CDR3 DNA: TGTGCCAGCAGCCAAGCCCCTTTAAGCGGGGGGAGCACAGATACGCAGTATTTT.

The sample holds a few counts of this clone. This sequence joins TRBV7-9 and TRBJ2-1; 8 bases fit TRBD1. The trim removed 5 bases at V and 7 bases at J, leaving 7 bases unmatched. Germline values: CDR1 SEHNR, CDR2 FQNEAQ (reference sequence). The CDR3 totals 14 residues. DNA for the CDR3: TGTGCCAGCAGCAGTCGGACAGGGAGGAATGAGCAGTTCTTC. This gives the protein CASSSRTGRNEQFF.

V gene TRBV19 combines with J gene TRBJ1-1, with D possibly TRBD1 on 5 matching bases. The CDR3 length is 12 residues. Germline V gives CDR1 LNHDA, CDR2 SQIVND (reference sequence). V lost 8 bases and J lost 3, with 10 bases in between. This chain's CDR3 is CASSGRYTEAFF. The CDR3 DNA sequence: TGTGCCAGTTCGGGGCGGTACACTGAAGCTTTCTTT.

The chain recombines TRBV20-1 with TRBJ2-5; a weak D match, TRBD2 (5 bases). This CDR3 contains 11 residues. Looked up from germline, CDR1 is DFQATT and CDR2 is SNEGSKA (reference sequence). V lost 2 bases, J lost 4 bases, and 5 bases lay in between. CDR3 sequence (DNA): TGCAGTGCTAGACGGGGAGAGACCCAGTACTTC. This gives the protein CSARRGETQYF.

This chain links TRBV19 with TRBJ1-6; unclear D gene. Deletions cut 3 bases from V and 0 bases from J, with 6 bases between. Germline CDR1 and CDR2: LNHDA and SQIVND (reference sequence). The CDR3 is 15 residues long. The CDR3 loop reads CASSIGSSYNSPLHF. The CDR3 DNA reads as TGTGCCAGTAGTATCGGGAGCTCCTATAATTCACCCCTCCACTTT.

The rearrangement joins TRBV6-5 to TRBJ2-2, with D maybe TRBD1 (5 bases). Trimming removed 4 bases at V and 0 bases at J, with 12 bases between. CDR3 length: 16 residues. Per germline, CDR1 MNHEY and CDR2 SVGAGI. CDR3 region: CASSFRVPSNTGELFF. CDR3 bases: TGTGCCAGCAGTTTCAGGGTCCCGTCGAACACCGGGGAGCTGTTTTTT.

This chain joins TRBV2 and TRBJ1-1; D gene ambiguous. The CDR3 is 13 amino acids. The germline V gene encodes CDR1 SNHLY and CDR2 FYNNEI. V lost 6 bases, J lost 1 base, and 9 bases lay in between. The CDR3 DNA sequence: TGTGCCAGCAGAGGTGACCCGAACACTGAAGCTTTCTTT. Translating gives CASRGDPNTEAFF.

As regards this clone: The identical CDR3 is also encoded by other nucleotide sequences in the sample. The CDR3 coding sequence is TGTGCCAGCAGCTTGGGAGAGAACACTGAAGCTTTCTTT. Translation gives CASSLGENTEAFF. The chain employs TRBV5-5 and TRBJ1-1; D uncertain. CDR3 length: 13 residues. The germline V gene has CDR1 SGHKS and CDR2 YYEKEE (reference sequence). Trimming stripped 0 bases from V and 1 base from J, with 4 bases between.

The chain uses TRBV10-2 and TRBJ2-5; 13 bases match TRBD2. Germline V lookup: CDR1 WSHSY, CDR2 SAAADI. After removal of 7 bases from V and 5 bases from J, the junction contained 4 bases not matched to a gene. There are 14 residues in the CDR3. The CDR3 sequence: CASTATSGGETQYF. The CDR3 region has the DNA TGCGCCAGCACCGCGACTAGCGGGGGGGAGACCCAGTACTTC.

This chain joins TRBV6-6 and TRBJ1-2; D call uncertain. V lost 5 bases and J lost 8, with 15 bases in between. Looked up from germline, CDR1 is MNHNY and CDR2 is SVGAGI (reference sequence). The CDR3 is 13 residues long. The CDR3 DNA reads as TGTGCCAGCAGTCGACAAGGGCCCTCGGGCTACACCTTC. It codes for CASSRQGPSGYTF.

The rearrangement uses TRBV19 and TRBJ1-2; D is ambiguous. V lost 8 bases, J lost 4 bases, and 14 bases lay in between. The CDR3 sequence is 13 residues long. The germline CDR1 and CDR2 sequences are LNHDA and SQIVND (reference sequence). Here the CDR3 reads CASATGGSYGYTF. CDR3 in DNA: TGTGCCAGTGCTACCGGTGGGAGCTATGGCTACACCTTC.

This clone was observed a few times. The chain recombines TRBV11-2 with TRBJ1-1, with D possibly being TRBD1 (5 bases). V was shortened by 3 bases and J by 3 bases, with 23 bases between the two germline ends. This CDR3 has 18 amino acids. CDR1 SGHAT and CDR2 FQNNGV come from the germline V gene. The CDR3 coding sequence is TGTGCCAGCAGCTTGAGATTTCAAACAGACAGTCACCACACTGAAGCTTTCTTT. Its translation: CASSLRFQTDSHHTEAFF.